The 27 T cell receptor beta chains reported below all come from one sample, sequenced in a study of blood T cell repertoires in COVID-19. Generated by immunoSEQ multiplex PCR, the TCRdb table keeps only in-frame clones and is missing some. The data contain about 80,000 clones, approximately 76% of them singletons. Sequences were obtained from peripheral blood. These receptors all stem from a man in his 70s with active or convalescent COVID-19.

V gene TRBV29-1 combines with J gene TRBJ1-5, with 7 bases that match TRBD1. CDR3 size: 13 residues. Trimming removed 4 bases from V and 6 bases from J; junction bases left unmatched: 6. Germline CDR1 and CDR2: SQVTM and ANQGSEA. CDR3 sequence (DNA): TGCAGCGTTGGCGGGCAGGGGGGTCAGCCCCAGCATTTT. It is translated as CSVGGQGGQPQHF.

This clone was seen only a few times. The chain employs TRBV5-1 and TRBJ1-2; TRBD1 matches at 7 bases. The CDR3 spans 13 residues. Germline V lookup: CDR1 SGHRS, CDR2 YFSETQ. V was clipped by 2 bases and J by 8 bases; unmatched bases: 6. CDR3 nucleotide sequence: TGCGCCAGCAGCTTAGGTGAGGGGGCCGGCTACACCTTC. The encoded protein is CASSLGEGAGYTF.

The rearrangement joins TRBV2 to TRBJ1-2, with D possibly TRBD1 on 6 matching bases. This CDR3 is built from 16 residues. The ends were cut back, 5 bases at V and 0 bases at J, with 16 bases in the middle. CDR1 and CDR2 from the germline V gene are SNHLY and FYNNEI. Written as DNA, the CDR3 is TGTGCCAGCAGTTACCGGGACACCAGAACTAACTATGGCTACACCTTC. Protein sequence: CASSYRDTRTNYGYTF.

The chain has TRBV3-1 (or the pseudogene TRBV3-2) and TRBJ2-5; 8 bases agree with TRBD2. Losses at the gene ends were 0 bases for V and 5 bases for J; bases not matched to a gene: 8. The CDR3 covers 16 residues. Germline V gives CDR1 LGHDT, CDR2 YNNKEL (reference sequence). DNA for the CDR3: TGTGCCAGCAGCCAAGATAGCGGACTAGCATCGGAGACCCAGTACTTC. Protein: CASSQDSGLASETQYF.

This chain links TRBV7-8 with TRBJ2-3; 11 positions match TRBD2. Germline V gene data show CDR1 as SGHVS and CDR2 as FQNEAQ. After removal of 1 base from V and 5 bases from J, the junction contained 8 bases not matched to a gene. The CDR3 runs to 17 residues. The CDR3 sequence: CASSLEPGLAVGDTQYF. CDR3 nucleotide sequence: TGTGCCAGCAGCTTAGAACCGGGACTAGCGGTAGGAGATACGCAGTATTTT.

The gene calls are TRBV14 and TRBJ1-2, with D possibly being TRBD1 (6 bases). Trimming pared 4 bases from V and 6 bases from J, leaving 12 bases between. The CDR3 is 13 amino acids. Germline values: CDR1 SGHDN, CDR2 FVKESK. The CDR3 region has the DNA TGTGCCAGCAGCCCCGGACAGAGCCATGGCTACACCTTC. Translated, it gives CASSPGQSHGYTF. The whole variable domain, filled in from reference TRBV14 and TRBJ1-2, reads EAGVTQFPSHSVIEKGQTVTLRCDPISGHDNLYWYRRVMGKEIKFLLHFVKESKQDESGMPNNRFLAERTGGTYSTLKVQPAELEDSGVYFCASSPGQSHGYTFGSGTRLTVV.

The chain links TRBV3-1 (or the pseudogene TRBV3-2) to TRBJ2-3; no reliable D call. Germline CDR1 reads LGHDT; CDR2 reads YNNKEL (reference sequence). This CDR3 is built from 14 residues. V lost 4 bases and J 2 bases, leaving 10 bases between the germline ends. The CDR3: CASSLSGSTDTQYF. CDR3 DNA: TGTGCCAGCAGCCTTTCCGGGTCCACAGATACGCAGTATTTT.

This CDR3 is CASSELGGGTDTQYF. CDR3 coding DNA: TGTGCCAGCAGTGAACTTGGGGGCGGGACAGATACGCAGTATTTT. V and J are TRBV2 and TRBJ2-3, with D possibly TRBD1 on 6 matching bases. This CDR3 contains 15 residues. V lost 2 bases, J lost 3 bases, and 12 bases lay in between. Germline V gives CDR1 SNHLY, CDR2 FYNNEI.

This clone has only a few counts. The chain employs TRBV28 and TRBJ2-2; 9 bases match TRBD2. The CDR3 extends over 14 amino acids. The V and J ends lost 6 bases and 5 bases, in that order; junction bases with no gene match: 4. The germline V gene has CDR1 MDHEN and CDR2 SYDVKM. CDR3 DNA: TGTGCCAGCAGCCGGCTAGCGGGGACCGGGGAGCTGTTTTTT. This codes for CASSRLAGTGELFF.

This clone was recorded once. The chain employs TRBV5-1 and TRBJ1-3; no reliable D call. V lost 4 bases and J lost 2, with 10 bases in between. The CDR3 contains 14 residues. CDR1 and CDR2 (germline): SGHRS, YFSETQ. In DNA, the CDR3 is TGCGCCAGCAGCGCCGGGAGCACTGGAAACACCATATATTTT. Protein: CASSAGSTGNTIYF.

This clone was counted between two and nine times. This chain joins TRBV28 and TRBJ2-1; no reliable D call. Trimming took 5 bases from V and 4 from J, leaving 12 bases between them. The V gene's germline CDR1 is MDHEN and CDR2 SYDVKM. CDR3 length: 14 amino acids. CDR3 loop: CASSDYGGYNEQFF. DNA for the CDR3: TGTGCCAGCAGTGATTATGGCGGATACAATGAGCAGTTCTTC.

The rearrangement uses TRBV24-1 and TRBJ2-3; 8 nucleotides align to TRBD2. Germline-derived CDR1 and CDR2 are KGHDR and SFDVKD. This CDR3 region has 16 residues. Germline trimming cut 2 bases from V and 3 bases from J; bases unmatched to any gene: 6. The CDR3, as DNA: TGTGCCACCAGTGATTCGGCGGGGGGTTTTACAGATACGCAGTATTTT. Translating gives CATSDSAGGFTDTQYF.

This clone showed up just a few times. The rearrangement uses TRBV14 and TRBJ2-1; a weak D match, TRBD2 (6 bases). CDR1 and CDR2 (germline): SGHDN, FVKESK. Trimming removed 3 bases from V and 9 bases from J, with 15 bases in between. This CDR3 comprises 14 residues. The CDR3 loop reads CASSQWAGRGEQFF. The CDR3 DNA reads TGTGCCAGCAGCCAGTGGGCGGGGCGGGGTGAGCAGTTCTTC.

This chain links TRBV2 with TRBJ2-2; a possible D gene is TRBD2 (5 bases). This CDR3 has 14 amino acids. Germline V lookup: CDR1 SNHLY, CDR2 FYNNEI. The V and J ends lost 7 bases and 7 bases respectively, with 16 bases between them. This CDR3 reads CASTLGFEGGELFF. In DNA, the CDR3 is TGTGCCAGCACCCTAGGGTTTGAGGGCGGGGAGCTGTTTTTT. Full variable domain (outside the CDR3, taken from reference TRBV2 and TRBJ2-2): EPEVTQTPSHQVTQMGQEVILRCVPISNHLYFYWYRQILGQKVEFLVSFYNNEISEKSEIFDDQFSVERPDGSNFTLKIRSTKLEDSAMYFCASTLGFEGGELFFGEGSRLTVL.

V and J are TRBV28 and TRBJ1-3, with a tentative D call TRBD1 (6 bases). Per germline, CDR1 MDHEN and CDR2 SYDVKM. Trimming cost V 7 bases and J 0 bases, with 19 bases left between them. The CDR3 extends over 17 amino acids. CDR3 nucleotide sequence: TGTGCCAGCACAGGCCGGGCAGGGGCGTCCTCTGGAAACACCATATATTTT. This gives the protein CASTGRAGASSGNTIYF.

The rearrangement links TRBV28 to TRBJ2-7, with D possibly being TRBD1 (6 bases). The CDR3 is 14 residues long. V lost 10 bases to trimming and J lost 4 bases, with 20 bases between them. In germline, CDR1 is MDHEN, CDR2 SYDVKM. The CDR3 reads CATAGQPRGYEQYF. CDR3 DNA sequence: TGTGCCACAGCAGGACAGCCAAGAGGGTACGAGCAGTACTTC.

The chain couples TRBV3-1 (or the pseudogene TRBV3-2) to TRBJ2-7; TRBD1 aligns across 7 bases. Losses at the gene ends were 4 bases for V and 2 bases for J; bases not matched to a gene: 2. There are 13 residues in the CDR3. CDR1 is LGHDT, CDR2 YNNKEL, per germline (reference sequence). The CDR3 protein is CASSRDRAYEQYF. CDR3 bases: TGTGCCAGCAGCCGCGACAGGGCCTACGAGCAGTACTTC.

This clone is a singleton in its sample. The chain links TRBV19 to TRBJ2-5; weak D call: TRBD2 (6 bases). The V gene lost 4 bases and the J gene lost 5 bases, with 14 bases spanning the gap. The CDR3 contains 14 residues. CDR1 is LNHDA and CDR2 is SQIVND in the germline V gene (reference sequence). The CDR3 spells CASSNSGARETQYF. The CDR3 nucleotides are TGTGCCAGTAGTAATTCGGGAGCCAGGGAGACCCAGTACTTC.

The chain combines TRBV2 with TRBJ1-2; 8 bases agree with TRBD1. After removal of 4 bases from V and 4 bases from J, the junction contained 11 bases not matched to a gene. The germline CDR1 and CDR2 sequences are SNHLY and FYNNEI. The CDR3 loop spans 16 amino acids. CDR3 in DNA: TGTGCCAGCAGTGGTTCCCCAGGGGGCGCCATCTATGGCTACACCTTC. It encodes CASSGSPGGAIYGYTF.

V and J are TRBV5-1 and TRBJ2-1; TRBD2 aligns across 11 bases. There are 15 residues in the CDR3. V shed 3 bases, J shed 3 bases, and the junction held 2 bases outside the gene matches. Per the germline V gene, CDR1 is SGHRS and CDR2 is YFSETQ. The CDR3 loop reads CASSSGLAGYNEQFF. The CDR3 DNA reads as TGCGCCAGCAGCTCCGGACTAGCGGGCTACAATGAGCAGTTCTTC.

This rearrangement joins TRBV11-2 to TRBJ1-3, with D possibly TRBD1 on 6 matching bases. The CDR3 contains 16 residues. V lost 3 bases and J 0 bases, leaving 12 bases between the germline ends. From germline, CDR1 is SGHAT and CDR2 FQNNGV. The CDR3 protein is CASSFQTGGSGNTIYF. For the CDR3, the DNA is TGTGCCAGCAGCTTTCAGACAGGCGGCTCTGGAAACACCATATATTTT.

This clone was recorded once. V is TRBV2 and J is TRBJ1-2; 10 bases map to TRBD1. Trimming at V came to 10 bases and at J to 2 bases, leaving 7 bases not matched to a gene. This CDR3 spans 14 amino acids. CDR1 and CDR2 (germline): SNHLY, FYNNEI. CDR3 protein: CATRGQGENYGYTF. CDR3 DNA sequence: TGTGCCACCCGAGGACAGGGGGAAAACTATGGCTACACCTTC.

This clone appeared once. The chain recombines TRBV19 with TRBJ2-2; 9 bases map to TRBD2. Germline V lookup: CDR1 LNHDA, CDR2 SQIVND (reference sequence). The junction had 6 bases not matched to a gene; V was cut back by 6 bases and J by 1 base. This CDR3 is built from 16 residues. The CDR3 region has the DNA TGTGCCAGTAGCCGACTAGCGGACTTGAACACCGGGGAGCTGTTTTTT. Translated, it gives CASSRLADLNTGELFF. The whole variable domain, filled in from reference TRBV19 and TRBJ2-2, reads DGGITQSPKYLFRKEGQNVTLSCEQNLNHDAMYWYRQDPGQGLRLIYYSQIVNDFQKGDIAEGYSVSREKKESFPLTVTSAQKNPTAFYLCASSRLADLNTGELFFGEGSRLTVL.

This rearrangement joins TRBV30 to TRBJ1-6; 9 nucleotides line up with TRBD1. Germline CDR1 is GTSNPN and CDR2 is SVGIG (reference sequence). The CDR3 is 14 residues long. Losses at the gene ends were 6 bases for V and 14 bases for J; bases not matched to a gene: 14. The chain's CDR3 is CACTRDRVLGTLHF. The CDR3 DNA follows: TGTGCCTGCACCCGGGACAGGGTTTTGGGCACCCTCCACTTT.

The V and J genes are TRBV9 and TRBJ1-2, with 8 bases fitting TRBD1. CDR1 is SGDLS, CDR2 YYNGEE, per germline. The CDR3 length is 13 residues. After removal of 4 bases from V and 8 bases from J, the junction contained 7 bases not matched to a gene. The CDR3 DNA sequence: TGTGCCAGCAGCCTGGACAGGGTGGGCGGCTACACCTTC. Amino acids: CASSLDRVGGYTF.

The J gene is TRBJ1-2, the V gene TRBV5-1; 10 bases match TRBD1. The CDR3 length is 18 residues. J lost 8 bases, V lost 0 bases, and 16 bases had no gene match. In germline, CDR1 is SGHRS, CDR2 YFSETQ. CDR3 nucleotides: TGCGCCAGCAGCTTGGTAAAAACGACAGGGGGCGAGGTTCGGGGCTACACCTTC. Protein sequence: CASSLVKTTGGEVRGYTF.

The rearrangement links TRBV5-1 to TRBJ2-1; tentative D call: TRBD1 (6 bases). CDR1 and CDR2 from the germline V gene are SGHRS and YFSETQ. CDR3 size: 13 residues. With 0 bases removed from V and 15 bases from J, the gap between germline ends came to 16 bases. CDR3 sequence reads: CASSLENRDKRFF. CDR3 DNA sequence: TGCGCCAGCAGCTTGGAAAACCGGGACAAAAGGTTCTTC.